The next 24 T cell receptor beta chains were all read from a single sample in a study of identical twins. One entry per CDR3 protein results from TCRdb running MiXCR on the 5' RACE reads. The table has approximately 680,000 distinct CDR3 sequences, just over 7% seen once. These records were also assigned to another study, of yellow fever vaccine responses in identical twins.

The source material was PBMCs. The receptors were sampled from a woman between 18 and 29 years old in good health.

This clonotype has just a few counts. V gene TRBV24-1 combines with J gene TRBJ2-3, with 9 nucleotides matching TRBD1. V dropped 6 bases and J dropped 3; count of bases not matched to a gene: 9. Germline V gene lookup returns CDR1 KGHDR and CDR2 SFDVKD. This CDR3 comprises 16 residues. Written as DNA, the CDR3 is TGTGCCACCAGTCCTTCCGGGACAGGGTCAACAGATACGCAGTATTTT. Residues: CATSPSGTGSTDTQYF.

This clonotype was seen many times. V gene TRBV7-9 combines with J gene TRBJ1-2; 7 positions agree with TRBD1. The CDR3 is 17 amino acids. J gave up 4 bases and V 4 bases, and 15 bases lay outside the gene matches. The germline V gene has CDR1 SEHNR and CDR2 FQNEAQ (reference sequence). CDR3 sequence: CASSSHGTGARPYGYTF. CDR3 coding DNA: TGTGCCAGCAGCTCGCATGGAACAGGGGCCAGGCCCTATGGCTACACCTTC.

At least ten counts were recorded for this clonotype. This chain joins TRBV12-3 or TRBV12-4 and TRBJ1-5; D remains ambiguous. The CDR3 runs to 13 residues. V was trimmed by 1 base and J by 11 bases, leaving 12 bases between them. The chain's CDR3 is CASSLDGRRAQHF. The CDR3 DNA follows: TGTGCCAGCAGTTTAGACGGCCGCCGGGCCCAGCATTTT.

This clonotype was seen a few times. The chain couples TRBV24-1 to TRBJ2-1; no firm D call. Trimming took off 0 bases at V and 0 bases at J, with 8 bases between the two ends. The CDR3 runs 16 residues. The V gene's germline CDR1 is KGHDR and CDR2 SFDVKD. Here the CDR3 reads CATSDLPRSSYNEQFF. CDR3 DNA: TGTGCCACCAGTGATTTGCCCAGAAGCTCCTACAATGAGCAGTTCTTC.

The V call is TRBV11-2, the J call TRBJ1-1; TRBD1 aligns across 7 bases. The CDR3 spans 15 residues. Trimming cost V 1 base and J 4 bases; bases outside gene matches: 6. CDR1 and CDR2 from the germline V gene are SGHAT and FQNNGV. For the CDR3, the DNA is TGTGCCAGCAGCTTAGCCCCAGGGGGGGCCACTGAAGCTTTCTTT. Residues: CASSLAPGGATEAFF.

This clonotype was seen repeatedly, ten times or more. The CDR3 sequence is CASSLTTESTDTQYF. In DNA, the CDR3 is TGCGCCAGCAGCTTAACGACAGAGAGCACAGATACGCAGTATTTT. V is TRBV5-1 and J is TRBJ2-3; tentative D call: TRBD1 (5 bases). Germline loops: CDR1 SGHRS, CDR2 YFSETQ. Trimming took 2 bases from V and 0 from J, leaving 10 bases between them. This CDR3 region has 15 residues. The variable domain in full, completed from reference TRBV5-1 and TRBJ2-3, reads KAGVTQTPRYLIKTRGQQVTLSCSPISGHRSVSWYQQTPGQGLQFLFEYFSETQRNKGNFPGRFSGRQFSNSRSEMNVSTLELGDSALYLCASSLTTESTDTQYFGPGTRLTVL.

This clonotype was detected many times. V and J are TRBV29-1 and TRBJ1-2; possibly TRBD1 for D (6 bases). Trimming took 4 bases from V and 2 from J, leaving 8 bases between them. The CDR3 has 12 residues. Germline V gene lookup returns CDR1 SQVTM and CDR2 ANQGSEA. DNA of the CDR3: TGCAGCGTTGCGGGGACAAACTATGGCTACACCTTC. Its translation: CSVAGTNYGYTF.

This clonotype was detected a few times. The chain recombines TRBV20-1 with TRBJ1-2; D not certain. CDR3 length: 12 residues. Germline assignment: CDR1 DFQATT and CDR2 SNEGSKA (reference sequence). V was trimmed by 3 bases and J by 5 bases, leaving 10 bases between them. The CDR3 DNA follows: TGCAGTGCTAGGTCAGACTTTTATGGCTACACCTTC. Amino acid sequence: CSARSDFYGYTF.

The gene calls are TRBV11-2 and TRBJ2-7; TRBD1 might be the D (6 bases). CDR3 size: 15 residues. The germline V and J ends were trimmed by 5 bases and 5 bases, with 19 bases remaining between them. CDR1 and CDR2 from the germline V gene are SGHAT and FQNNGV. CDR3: CASSRTGTQGHEQYF. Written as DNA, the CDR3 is TGTGCCAGCAGCCGCACCGGGACCCAGGGGCACGAGCAGTACTTC.

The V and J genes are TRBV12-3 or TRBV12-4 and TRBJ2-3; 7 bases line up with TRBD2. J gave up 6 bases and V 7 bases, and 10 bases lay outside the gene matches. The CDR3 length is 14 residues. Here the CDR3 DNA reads TGTGCCAGCACCGCAACCGGCGGGAGCGATACGCAGTATTTT. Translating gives CASTATGGSDTQYF.

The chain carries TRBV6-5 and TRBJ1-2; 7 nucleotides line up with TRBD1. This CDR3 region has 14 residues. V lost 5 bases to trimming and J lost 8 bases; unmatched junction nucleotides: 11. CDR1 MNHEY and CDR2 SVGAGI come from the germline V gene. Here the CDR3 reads CASSNQQGLVGYTF. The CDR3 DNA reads TGTGCCAGCAGTAACCAACAGGGGTTGGTCGGCTACACCTTC.

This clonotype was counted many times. The CDR3 DNA follows: TGTGCCAGCAGTACCCGGACGGGAACCTACGAGCAGTACTTC. This codes for CASSTRTGTYEQYF. V usage is TRBV28 and J usage is TRBJ2-7; D may be TRBD2 (5 bases). CDR1 MDHEN and CDR2 SYDVKM come from the germline V gene. The CDR3 covers 14 residues. V was trimmed by 5 bases and J by 2 bases, leaving 13 bases between them.

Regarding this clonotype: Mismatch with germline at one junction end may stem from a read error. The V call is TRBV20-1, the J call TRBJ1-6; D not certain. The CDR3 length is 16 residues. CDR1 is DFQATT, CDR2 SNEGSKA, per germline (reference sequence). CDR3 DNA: TGCAGTGCCAGAGGTAGAGGGAGCTCCTATAATTCACCCCTCCACTTT. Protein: CSARGRGSSYNSPLHF.

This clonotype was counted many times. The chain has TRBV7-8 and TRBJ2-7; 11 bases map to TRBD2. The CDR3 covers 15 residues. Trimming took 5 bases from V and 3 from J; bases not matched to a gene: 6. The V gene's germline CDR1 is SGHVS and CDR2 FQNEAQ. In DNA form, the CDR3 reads TGTGCCAGCAGCCGTACTAGCGGGAGTGTCTACGAGCAGTACTTC. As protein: CASSRTSGSVYEQYF.

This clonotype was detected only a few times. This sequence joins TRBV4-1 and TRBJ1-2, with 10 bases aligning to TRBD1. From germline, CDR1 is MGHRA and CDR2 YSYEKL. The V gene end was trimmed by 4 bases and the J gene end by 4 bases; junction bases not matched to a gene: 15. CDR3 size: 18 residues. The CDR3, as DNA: TGCGCCAGCAGCCTACGAGGGACAGGGGATCCTGGCCTCTATGGCTACACCTTC. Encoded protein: CASSLRGTGDPGLYGYTF.

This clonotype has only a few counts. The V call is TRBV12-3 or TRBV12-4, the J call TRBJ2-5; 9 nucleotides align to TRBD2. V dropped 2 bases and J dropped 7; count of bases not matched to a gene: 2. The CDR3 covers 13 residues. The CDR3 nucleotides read TGTGCCAGCAGTTTATCAGCGGGAGGGACCCAGTACTTC. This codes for CASSLSAGGTQYF.

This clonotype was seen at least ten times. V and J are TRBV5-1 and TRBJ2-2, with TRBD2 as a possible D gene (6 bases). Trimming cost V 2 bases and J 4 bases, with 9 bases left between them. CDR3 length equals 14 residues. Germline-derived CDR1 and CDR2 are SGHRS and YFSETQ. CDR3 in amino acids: CASSLTAGTGELFF. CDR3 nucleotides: TGCGCCAGCAGCTTAACAGCGGGCACCGGGGAGCTGTTTTTT.

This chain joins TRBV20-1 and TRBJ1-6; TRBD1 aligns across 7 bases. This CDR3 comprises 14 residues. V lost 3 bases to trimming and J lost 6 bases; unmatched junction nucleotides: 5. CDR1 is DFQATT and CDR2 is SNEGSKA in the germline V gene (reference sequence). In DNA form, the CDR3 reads TGCAGTGCTAGCAGGGACAGAGTTAATTCACCCCTCCACTTT. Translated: CSASRDRVNSPLHF.

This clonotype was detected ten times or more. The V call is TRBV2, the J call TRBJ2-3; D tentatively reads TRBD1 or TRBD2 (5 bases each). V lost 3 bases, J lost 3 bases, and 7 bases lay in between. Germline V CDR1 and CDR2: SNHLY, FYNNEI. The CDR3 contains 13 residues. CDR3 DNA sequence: TGTGCCAGCAGTGATGAGGGGACAGATACGCAGTATTTT. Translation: CASSDEGTDTQYF.

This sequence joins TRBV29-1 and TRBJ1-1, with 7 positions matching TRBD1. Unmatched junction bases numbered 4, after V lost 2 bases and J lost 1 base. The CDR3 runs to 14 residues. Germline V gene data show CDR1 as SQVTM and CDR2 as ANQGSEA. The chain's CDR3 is CSVEMYRGNTEAFF. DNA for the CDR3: TGCAGCGTTGAAATGTACAGGGGGAACACTGAAGCTTTCTTT.

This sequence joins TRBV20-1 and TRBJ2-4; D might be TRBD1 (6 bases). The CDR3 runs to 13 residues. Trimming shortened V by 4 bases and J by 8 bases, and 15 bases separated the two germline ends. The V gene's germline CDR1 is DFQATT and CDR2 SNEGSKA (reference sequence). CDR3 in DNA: TGCAGTGCTACTACAGGGCCTAGAGACATTCAGTACTTC. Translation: CSATTGPRDIQYF.

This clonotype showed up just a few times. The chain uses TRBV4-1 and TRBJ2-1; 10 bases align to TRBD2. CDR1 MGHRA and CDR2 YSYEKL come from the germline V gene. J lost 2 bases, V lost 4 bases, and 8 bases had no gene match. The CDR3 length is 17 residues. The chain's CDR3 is CASSPSVAGGTYNEQFF. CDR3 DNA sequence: TGCGCCAGCAGCCCCTCCGTAGCGGGGGGTACCTACAATGAGCAGTTCTTC.

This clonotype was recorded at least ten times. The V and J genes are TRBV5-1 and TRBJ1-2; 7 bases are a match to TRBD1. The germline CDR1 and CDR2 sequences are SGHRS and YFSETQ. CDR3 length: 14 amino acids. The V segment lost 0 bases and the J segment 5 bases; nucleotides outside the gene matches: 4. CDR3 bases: TGCGCCAGCAGCTTGGCCGACAGGGTATATGGCTACACCTTC. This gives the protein CASSLADRVYGYTF.

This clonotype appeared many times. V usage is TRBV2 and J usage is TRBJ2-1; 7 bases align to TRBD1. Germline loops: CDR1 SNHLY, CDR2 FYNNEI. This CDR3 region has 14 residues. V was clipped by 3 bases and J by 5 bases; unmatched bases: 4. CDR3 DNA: TGTGCCAGCAGTGAGAGGGGGCAGAACAATGAGCAGTTCTTC. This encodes CASSERGQNNEQFF.